Listed below are T cell receptor beta chains from one sample, sequenced in a study of cytomegalovirus exposure and HLA in healthy donors. Clones were read by immunoSEQ multiplex PCR, and TCRdb kept only the in-frame ones, dropping some. Among tens of thousands of clones listed, 70% to 80% were seen once. Sequenced input: PBMCs. These receptors were collected from a woman in her 40s in good health and CMV-seropositive. CDR3s include the opening cysteine and the closing phenylalanine or tryptophan. Fields, in order: V gene, clone size, D gene, J gene, CDR3 DNA, CDR3 protein. The D gene is left open where the match is weak. Rows may omit the clone size; those that give it use once, few, many or a size class.

>TRBV19|.|.|TRBJ2-7
TGTGCCAGTAGTCCCGGTGGCGGGACCGACGAGCAGTACTTC
CASSPGGGTDEQYF
>TRBV6-6|once|TRBD1|TRBJ2-7
TGTGCCACAGTCCCGGGACAGGGATTCCCTACGAAGCAGTACTTC
CATVPGQGFPTKQYF
>TRBV5-1|.|.|TRBJ2-2
TGCGCCAGCAGGGGGAGTGGTGAAACCGGGGAGCTGTTTTTT
CASRGSGETGELFF
>TRBV19|.|.|TRBJ1-5
TGTGCCAGTATGGTAGGGGTCCCAGGGCCCCAGCATTTT
CASMVGVPGPQHF
>TRBV4-3|.|.|TRBJ1-2
TGCGCCAGCAGCCACCGGGGGGCTATGAACTATGGCTACACCTTC
CASSHRGAMNYGYTF
>TRBV19|.|.|TRBJ1-2
TGTGCCAGTAGTCTCAGGGATATAGTCTATGGCTACACCTTC
CASSLRDIVYGYTF
>TRBV5-1|.|TRBD1|TRBJ2-3
TGCGCCAGCAGCCCGGGACAGGGGGCTGGAGATACGCAGTATTTT
CASSPGQGAGDTQYF
>TRBV18|once|TRBD2|TRBJ2-7
TGTGCCAGCTCACCACCTTTTAATAGCGGGAGCTCCTACGAGCAGTACTTC
CASSPPFNSGSSYEQYF
>TRBV7-9|.|TRBD2|TRBJ2-7
TGTGCCAGCAGCTTCCAGGGTCTAGCGGAGAGCTACGAGCAGTACTTC
CASSFQGLAESYEQYF
>TRBV28|.|.|TRBJ2-7
TGTGCCAGCAGGGGCCAGTACGAGCAGTACTTC
CASRGQYEQYF
>TRBV6-1|.|.|TRBJ1-2
TGTGCCAGCAGTGATAGTAACCTGAGGTTGGGCACCTTC
CASSDSNLRLGTF
>TRBV7-3|.|.|TRBJ2-2
TGTGCCAGCAGCTTAGACCGGGACAAGGGGAACACCGGGGAGCTGTTTTTT
CASSLDRDKGNTGELFF
>TRBV9|few|.|TRBJ1-1
TGTGCCAGCAGTCAAGCGAACACTGAAGCTTTCTTT
CASSQANTEAFF
>TRBV28|.|TRBD2|TRBJ2-1
TGTGCCAGCAGTCCAATAGCGGGAGGGCCCGTCAATGAGCAGTTCTTC
CASSPIAGGPVNEQFF
>TRBV7-2|.|TRBD2|TRBJ2-7
TGTGCCAGCAGCTTAGAAAACTTCCGGGAGGTTGGCGAGCAGTACTTC
CASSLENFREVGEQYF
>TRBV28|.|TRBD2|TRBJ2-1
TGTGCCAGCAGTCAACTAGCGGGAGCGGCTAATGAGCAGTTCTTC
CASSQLAGAANEQFF
>TRBV20-1|.|.|TRBJ1-3
TGCAGTGCTTTGAGGGGGAACACCATATATTTT
CSALRGNTIYF
>TRBV9|.|.|TRBJ2-7
TGTGCCAGCAGCAAGGGGGTGAAGGAGGTCGAGCAGTACTTC
CASSKGVKEVEQYF
>TRBV28|.|.|TRBJ1-2
TGTGCCAGCAGTCGTACCTTGGCCACCAACTATGGCTACACCTTC
CASSRTLATNYGYTF
>TRBV18|.|.|TRBJ2-3
TGTGCCAGCTCACCCCCGGCGGTCCTCACAGATACGCAGTATTTT
CASSPPAVLTDTQYF
>TRBV7-9|.|.|TRBJ2-5
TGTGCCAAGGTCAGGCAAGAGACCCAGTACTTC
CAKVRQETQYF
>TRBV28|.|TRBD2|TRBJ2-3
TGTGCCAGCAGTTTGGTAGCGGGAGGGCCGGAGACAGATACGCAGTATTTT
CASSLVAGGPETDTQYF
>TRBV19|.|TRBD2|TRBJ2-3
TGTGCCAGTAGGGTAGGGAGGGCAGCAGATACGCAGTATTTT
CASRVGRAADTQYF
>TRBV27|.|TRBD1|TRBJ1-2
TGTGCCAGTGGGACAGGGGGCGCCCATAACTATGGCTACACCTTC
CASGTGGAHNYGYTF
>TRBV29-1|.|TRBD1|TRBJ2-7
TGCAGCGTGGGGGACAGGGGTGTCTACGAGCAGTACTTC
CSVGDRGVYEQYF
>TRBV9|.|.|TRBJ2-1
TGTGCCAGCAGCTCACCTCGGGCTAGCGTGACGCAACGCCTACCCAATGAGCAGTTCTTC
CASSSPRASVTQRLPNEQFF
>TRBV7-2|.|TRBD2|TRBJ2-3
TGTGCCAGCAGCCCCGGGACTAGCGCCGATACGCAGTATTTT
CASSPGTSADTQYF
>TRBV5-1|.|.|TRBJ2-1
TGCGCCAGCAGCTTGACAGAAATATCGACGAATGAGCAGTTCTTC
CASSLTEISTNEQFF
>TRBV29-1|.|.|TRBJ1-1
TGCAGCGTTGTTGGGCAGAACACTGAAGCTTTCTTT
CSVVGQNTEAFF
>TRBV29-1|.|.|TRBJ1-1
TGCAGCGTTGAAGGCAGGGGATTAAGGAACACTGAAGCTTTCTTT
CSVEGRGLRNTEAFF
>TRBV30|few|.|TRBJ1-1
TGTGCCTGGACAAAGAACACTGAAGCTTTCTTT
CAWTKNTEAFF
>TRBV6-5|few|.|TRBJ1-4
TGTGCCAGCAGCCCCGACTGGAACCTTAATGAAAAACTGTTTTTT
CASSPDWNLNEKLFF
>TRBV5-4|.|TRBD2|TRBJ2-3
TGTGCCAGCAGCTTCTTAGCGGGGAGCACAGATACGCAGTATTTT
CASSFLAGSTDTQYF
>TRBV10-1|.|.|TRBJ1-1
TGCGCCAGCAGTGGAGGATTCACTGAAGCTTTCTTT
CASSGGFTEAFF
>TRBV5-4|.|TRBD2|TRBJ2-1
TGTGCCAGCGCAAGTAGCGGGGACCATGAGCAGTTCTTC
CASASSGDHEQFF
>TRBV5-6|.|.|TRBJ1-1
TGTGCCAGCAAGAGGGAGGGGGGGCCGAACACTGAAGCTTTCTTT
CASKREGGPNTEAFF
>TRBV7-3|.|TRBD2|TRBJ2-1
TGTGCCAGCAGCTTAAACCCCAGGACTAGCGCCTACAATGAGCAGTTCTTC
CASSLNPRTSAYNEQFF
>TRBV5-1|.|TRBD2|TRBJ2-3
TGCGCCAGCAGCGGCGGGGGGGCTTATGATACGCAGTATTTT
CASSGGGAYDTQYF
>TRBV29-1|.|TRBD1|TRBJ2-2
TGCAGCGTTCAGGGGGACGGAAGGGAGCTGTTTTTT
CSVQGDGRELFF
>TRBV5-1|.|.|TRBJ2-7
TGCGCCAGCAGCTTGACCGCTACGAGTTCCTACGAGCAGTACTTC
CASSLTATSSYEQYF
>TRBV27|.|.|TRBJ1-1
TGTGCCAGCAGTTTTACAGGAAACACTGAAGCTTTCTTT
CASSFTGNTEAFF
>TRBV28|few|TRBD1|TRBJ1-3
TGTGCCAGCAGTTTTCTACAGGGGGCAGTGAACACCATATATTTT
CASSFLQGAVNTIYF